One sample yielded the 5 T cell receptor beta chains listed below, sequenced in a study of blood T cell repertoires in COVID-19. The protocol was immunoSEQ multiplex PCR, while the TCRdb copy is restricted to in-frame clones and leaves out a portion. The sample yields 150,000 to 200,000 clones, around 80% seen once. The sequenced material came from peripheral blood. The source is a man aged 55 to 70 with acute or convalescent COVID-19.

The rearrangement joins TRBV4-1 to TRBJ2-1; 9 bases are shared with TRBD2. V was clipped by 6 bases and J by 6 bases; unmatched bases: 12. CDR1 and CDR2 from the germline V gene are MGHRA and YSYEKL. This CDR3 spans 16 amino acids. The chain's CDR3 is CASRFLLAGGPNEQFF. The CDR3 coding sequence is TGCGCCAGCAGGTTCCTCCTGGCGGGGGGGCCCAATGAGCAGTTCTTC.

This chain connects TRBV2 to TRBJ2-3; no reliable D call. The CDR3 sequence is 12 residues long. The V and J ends lost 2 bases and 3 bases respectively, with 3 bases between them. Germline assignment: CDR1 SNHLY and CDR2 FYNNEI. DNA for the CDR3: TGTGCCAGCAGTGAACGGACAGATACGCAGTATTTT. As protein: CASSERTDTQYF.

The CDR3 bases are TGTGCCAGCAGCGTAGGCGGAGCGGGGGGGTTCACAGATACGCAGTATTTT. It is translated as CASSVGGAGGFTDTQYF. The V and J genes are TRBV9 and TRBJ2-3; 10 nucleotides line up with TRBD2. The CDR3 is 17 residues long. Trimming removed 0 bases from V and 2 bases from J; junction bases left unmatched: 6. Germline lookup yields CDR1 SGDLS and CDR2 YYNGEE. The entire variable domain, with the rest obtained from reference TRBV9 and TRBJ2-3, is as follows: DSGVTQTPKHLITATGQRVTLRCSPRSGDLSVYWYQQSLDQGLQFLIQYYNGEERAKGNILERFSAQQFPDLHSELNLSSLELGDSALYFCASSVGGAGGFTDTQYFGPGTRLTVL.

This rearrangement joins TRBV11-2 to TRBJ2-1; 10 bases line up with TRBD2. The length of the CDR3 is 15 residues. Trimming at V came to 3 bases and at J to 2 bases, leaving 1 base not matched to a gene. Germline V lookup: CDR1 SGHAT, CDR2 FQNNGV. DNA for the CDR3: TGTGCCAGCAGCTTCACTAGCGGGACCTACAATGAGCAGTTCTTC. Translation gives CASSFTSGTYNEQFF.

This clone was recorded a few times. The J gene is TRBJ1-1, the V gene TRBV24-1; the match to TRBD1 covers 8 bases. V lost 7 bases and J lost 3; bases outside the gene matches: 3. Germline lookup yields CDR1 KGHDR and CDR2 SFDVKD. The CDR3 extends over 13 amino acids. The CDR3 DNA follows: TGTGCCACCAGGAACAGGGGGTACACTGAAGCTTTCTTT. Translating gives CATRNRGYTEAFF.